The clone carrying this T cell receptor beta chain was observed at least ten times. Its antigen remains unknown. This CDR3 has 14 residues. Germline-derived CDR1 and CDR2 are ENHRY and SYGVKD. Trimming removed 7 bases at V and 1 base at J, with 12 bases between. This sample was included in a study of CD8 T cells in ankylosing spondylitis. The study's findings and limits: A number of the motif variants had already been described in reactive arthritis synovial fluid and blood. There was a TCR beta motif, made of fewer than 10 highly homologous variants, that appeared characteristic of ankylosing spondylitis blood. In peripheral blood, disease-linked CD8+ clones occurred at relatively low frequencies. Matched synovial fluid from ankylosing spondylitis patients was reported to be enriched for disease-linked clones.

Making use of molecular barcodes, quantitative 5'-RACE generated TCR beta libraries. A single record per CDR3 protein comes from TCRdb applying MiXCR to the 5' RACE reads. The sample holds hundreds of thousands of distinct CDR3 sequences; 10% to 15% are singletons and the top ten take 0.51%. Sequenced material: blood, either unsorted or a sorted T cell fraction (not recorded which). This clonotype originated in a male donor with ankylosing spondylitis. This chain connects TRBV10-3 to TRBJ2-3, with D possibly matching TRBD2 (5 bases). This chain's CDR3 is CAINQLGRTDTQYF. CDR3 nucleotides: TGTGCCATCAACCAACTAGGTCGCACAGATACGCAGTATTTT.